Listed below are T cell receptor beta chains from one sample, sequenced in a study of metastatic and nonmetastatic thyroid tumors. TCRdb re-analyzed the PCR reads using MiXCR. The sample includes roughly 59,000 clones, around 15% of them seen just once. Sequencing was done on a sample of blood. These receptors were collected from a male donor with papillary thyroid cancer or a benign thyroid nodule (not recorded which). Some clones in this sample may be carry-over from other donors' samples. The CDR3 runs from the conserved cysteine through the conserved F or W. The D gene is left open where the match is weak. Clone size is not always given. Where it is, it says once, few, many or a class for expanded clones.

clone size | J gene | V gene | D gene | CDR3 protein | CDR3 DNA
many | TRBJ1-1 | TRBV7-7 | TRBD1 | CASSLCRDRGITEAFF | TGTGCTAGCAGCTTATGTCGGGACAGGGGAATCACTGAAGCTTTCTTT
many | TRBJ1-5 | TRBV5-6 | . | CASSAQGFYEPQHF | TGTGCCAGCAGCGCCCAGGGTTTTTATGAGCCCCAGCATTTT
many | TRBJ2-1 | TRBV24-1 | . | CATSVGRTSGQFF | TGTGCCACCAGTGTGGGACGGACGTCCGGGCAGTTCTTC
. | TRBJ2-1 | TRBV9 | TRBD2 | CASSVASGIVRSEQFF | TGTGCCAGCAGCGTAGCTAGCGGGATTGTTCGGAGTGAGCAGTTCTTC
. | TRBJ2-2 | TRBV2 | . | CASSLSLKEPNTWELFF | TGTGCCAGCAGTCTCTCTCTCAAGGAGCCGAACACCTGGGAGCTGTTTTTT
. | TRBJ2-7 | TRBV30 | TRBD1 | CSWDRGNEQYF | TGTTCGTGGGACAGGGGGAACGAGCAGTACTTC
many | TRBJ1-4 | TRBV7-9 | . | CASRNEGGEKLFF | TGTGCCAGCCGCAACGAGGGAGGAGAAAAACTGTTTTTT
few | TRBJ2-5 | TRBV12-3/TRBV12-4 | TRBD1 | CASRGTGVNQETQYF | TGTGCCAGCAGAGGGACAGGGGTAAACCAAGAGACCCAGTACTTC
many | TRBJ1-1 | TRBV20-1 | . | CSAREGVRDTEAFF | TGCAGTGCTAGAGAGGGCGTTAGGGACACTGAAGCTTTCTTT
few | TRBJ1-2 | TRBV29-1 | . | CSGDYGYTF | TGCAGCGGTGACTATGGCTACACCTTC
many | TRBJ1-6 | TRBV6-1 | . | CASSPPERGSPLHF | TGTGCCAGCAGCCCACCCGAACGGGGTTCACCCCTCCACTTT
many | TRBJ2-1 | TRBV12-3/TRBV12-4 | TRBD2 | CATSLAGGPGNEQFF | TGTGCCACTTCCCTAGCGGGAGGGCCAGGCAATGAGCAGTTCTTC
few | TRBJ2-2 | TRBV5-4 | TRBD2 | CASSLAGADRRELFF | TGTGCCAGCAGTTTAGCGGGGGCTGACAGGAGGGAGCTGTTTTTT
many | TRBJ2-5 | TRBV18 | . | CASSPGHQETQYF | TGTGCCAGCTCACCAGGTCACCAAGAGACCCAGTACTTC
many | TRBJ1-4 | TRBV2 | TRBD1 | CASRAPGQGGKLFF | TGTGCCAGCAGGGCTCCGGGACAGGGGGGAAAACTGTTTTTT
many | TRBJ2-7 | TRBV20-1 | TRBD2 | CSARDPGRVYEQYF | TGCAGTGCTAGAGACCCCGGGAGGGTCTACGAGCAGTACTTC
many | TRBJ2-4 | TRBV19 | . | CASSRGRTDLAKNIQYF | TGTGCCAGTAGTAGGGGCCGTACAGACCTAGCCAAAAACATTCAGTACTTC
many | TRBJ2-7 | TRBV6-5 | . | CASSYSGDYEQYF | TGTGCCAGCAGTTACTCAGGGGACTACGAGCAGTACTTC
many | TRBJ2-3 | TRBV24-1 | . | CATRDLTDTQYF | TGTGCCACCAGGGACCTCACAGATACGCAGTATTTT
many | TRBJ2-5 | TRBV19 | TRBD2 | CASSILAEVQETQYF | TGTGCCAGTAGCATACTAGCGGAGGTCCAAGAGACCCAGTACTTC
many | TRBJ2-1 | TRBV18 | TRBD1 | CASSADRDREQFF | TGTGCCAGCTCCGCTGACAGGGACCGCGAGCAGTTCTTC
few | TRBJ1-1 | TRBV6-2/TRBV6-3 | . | CVSYGHLNTEAFF | TGTGTCAGCTATGGACACTTGAACACTGAAGCTTTCTTT
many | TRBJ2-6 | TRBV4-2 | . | CASSQVGGMRSGANVLTF | TGTGCCAGCAGCCAAGTGGGGGGCATGAGGTCTGGGGCCAACGTCCTGACTTTC
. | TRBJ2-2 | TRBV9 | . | CASSSTGSGELFF | TGTGCCAGCAGCTCTACAGGGTCCGGGGAGCTGTTTTTT
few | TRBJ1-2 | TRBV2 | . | CSSSAFDYGYTF | TGTTCCAGCAGTGCGTTCGACTATGGCTACACCTTC
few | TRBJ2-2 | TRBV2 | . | CASSHVRGNTGELFF | TGTGCCAGCAGCCATGTCAGGGGGAACACCGGGGAGCTGTTTTTT
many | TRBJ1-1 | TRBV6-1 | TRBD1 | CASSPAGQGGGTEAFF | TGTGCCAGCAGCCCAGCAGGACAGGGGGGAGGCACTGAAGCTTTCTTT
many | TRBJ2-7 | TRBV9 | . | CASSASGAGAYEQYF | TGTGCCAGCAGCGCCTCGGGGGCAGGAGCCTACGAGCAGTACTTC
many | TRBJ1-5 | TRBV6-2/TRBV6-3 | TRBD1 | CASKKDRTNQPQHF | TGTGCCAGCAAGAAGGACAGGACGAATCAGCCCCAGCATTTT
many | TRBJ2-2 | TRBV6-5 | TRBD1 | CASSYGTGSGELFF | TGTGCCAGCAGTTACGGGACAGGGTCCGGGGAGCTGTTTTTT
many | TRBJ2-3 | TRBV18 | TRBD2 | CASSRGTIESDTQYF | TGTGCCAGCTCCCGGGGGACTATTGAATCAGATACGCAGTATTTT
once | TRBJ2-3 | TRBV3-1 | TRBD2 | CASSQEGLAGGGTDTQYF | TGTGCCAGCAGCCAAGAGGGACTAGCGGGAGGCGGCACAGATACGCAGTATTTT
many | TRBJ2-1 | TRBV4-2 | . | CASSQESLVNEQFF | TGTGCCAGCAGCCAAGAAAGCTTAGTCAATGAGCAGTTCTTC
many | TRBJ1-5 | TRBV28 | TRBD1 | CASSLYREGAENQPQHF | TGTGCCAGCAGTTTGTACAGGGAGGGGGCTGAAAATCAGCCCCAGCATTTT
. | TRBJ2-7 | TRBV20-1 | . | CSARFGSSYEQYF | TGCAGTGCTAGGTTCGGGAGCTCCTACGAGCAGTACTTC
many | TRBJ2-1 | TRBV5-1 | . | CASSPVVSYNEQFF | TGCGCCAGCAGCCCCGTTGTTTCCTACAATGAGCAGTTCTTC
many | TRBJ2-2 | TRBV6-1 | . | CASRPTGKTGELFF | TGTGCCAGCAGGCCTACAGGGAAGACCGGGGAGCTGTTTTTT
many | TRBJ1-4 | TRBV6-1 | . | CASSKGGKLFF | TGTGCCAGCAGTAAGGGAGGAAAACTGTTTTTT
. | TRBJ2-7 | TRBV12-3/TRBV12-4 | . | CASITGRNYEHYF | TGTGCCAGCATTACCGGGCGGAACTACGAGCACTACTTC
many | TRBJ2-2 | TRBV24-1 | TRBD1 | CATSEPTGGKVGELFF | TGTGCCACCAGTGAACCGACAGGGGGCAAGGTCGGGGAGCTGTTTTTT
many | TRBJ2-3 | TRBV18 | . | CASSASGGDTDTQYF | TGTGCCAGCTCTGCGAGCGGTGGGGACACAGATACGCAGTATTTT
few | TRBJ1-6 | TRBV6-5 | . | CASSLVRSSPLHF | TGTGCCAGCAGTTTAGTAAGATCTTCACCCCTCCACTTT
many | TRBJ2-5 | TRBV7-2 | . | CASAFPPMRETQYF | TGTGCCAGCGCCTTCCCCCCCATGAGAGAGACCCAGTACTTC
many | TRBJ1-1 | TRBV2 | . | CASQAREAFF | TGTGCCAGCCAGGCCCGTGAAGCTTTCTTT